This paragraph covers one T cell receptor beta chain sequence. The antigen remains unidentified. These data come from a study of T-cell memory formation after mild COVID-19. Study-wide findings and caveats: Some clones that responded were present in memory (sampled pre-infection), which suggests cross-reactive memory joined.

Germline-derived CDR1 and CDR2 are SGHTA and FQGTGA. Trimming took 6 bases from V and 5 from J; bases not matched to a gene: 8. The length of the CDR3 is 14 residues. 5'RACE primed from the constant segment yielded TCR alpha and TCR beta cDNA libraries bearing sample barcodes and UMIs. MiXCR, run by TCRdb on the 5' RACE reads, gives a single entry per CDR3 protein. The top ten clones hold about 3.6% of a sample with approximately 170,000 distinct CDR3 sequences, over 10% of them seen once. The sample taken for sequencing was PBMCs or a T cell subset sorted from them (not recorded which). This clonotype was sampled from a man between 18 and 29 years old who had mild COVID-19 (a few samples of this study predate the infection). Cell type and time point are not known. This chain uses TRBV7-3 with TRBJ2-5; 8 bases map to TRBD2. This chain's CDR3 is CASSTTGGAETQYF. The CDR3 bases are TGTGCCAGCAGTACGACCGGGGGGGCCGAGACCCAGTACTTC.